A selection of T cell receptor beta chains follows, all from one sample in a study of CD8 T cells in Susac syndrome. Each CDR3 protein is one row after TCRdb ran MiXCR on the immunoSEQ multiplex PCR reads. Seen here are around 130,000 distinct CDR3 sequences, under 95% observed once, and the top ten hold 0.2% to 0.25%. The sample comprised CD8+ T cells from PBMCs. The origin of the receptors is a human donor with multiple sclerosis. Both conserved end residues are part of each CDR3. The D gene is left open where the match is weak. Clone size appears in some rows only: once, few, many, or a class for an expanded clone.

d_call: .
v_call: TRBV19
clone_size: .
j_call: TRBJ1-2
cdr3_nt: TGTGCCAGTAGTTGGACCCTGGAAAATGGCTACACCTTC
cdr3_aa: CASSWTLENGYTF

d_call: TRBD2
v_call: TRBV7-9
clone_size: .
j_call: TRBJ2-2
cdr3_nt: TGTGCCAGCCTGGCGGGGGAAATCAACGCCGGGGAGCTGTTTTTT
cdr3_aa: CASLAGEINAGELFF

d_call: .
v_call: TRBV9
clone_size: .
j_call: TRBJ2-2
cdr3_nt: TGTGCCAGCAGGGGACTCATCACCGGGGAGCTGTTTTTT
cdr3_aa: CASRGLITGELFF

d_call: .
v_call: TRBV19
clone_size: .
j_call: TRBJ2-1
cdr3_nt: TGTGCCAGTAGTATGAATAAGCCTGTCGAGCAGTTCTTC
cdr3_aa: CASSMNKPVEQFF

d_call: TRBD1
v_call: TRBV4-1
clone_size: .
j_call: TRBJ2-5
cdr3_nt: TGCGCCAGCAGCAACAGACAGGGGTGGGAGACCCAGTACTTC
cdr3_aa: CASSNRQGWETQYF

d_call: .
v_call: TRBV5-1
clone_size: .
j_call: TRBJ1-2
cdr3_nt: TGCGCCAGCAGCCCTGGGGGGCGGACAGCTAACTATGGCTACACCTTC
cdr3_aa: CASSPGGRTANYGYTF

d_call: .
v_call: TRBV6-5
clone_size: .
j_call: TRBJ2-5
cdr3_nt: TGTGCCAGCAGCGTTACGTTGGTCTTCCAAGAGACCCAGTACTTC
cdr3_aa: CASSVTLVFQETQYF

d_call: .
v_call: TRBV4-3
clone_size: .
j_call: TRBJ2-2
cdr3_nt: TGCGCCAGCAGCCACCCGGGCACCGGCGGGGAGCTGTTTTTT
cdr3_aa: CASSHPGTGGELFF

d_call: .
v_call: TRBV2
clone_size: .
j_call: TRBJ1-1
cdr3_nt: TGTGCCAGCAGCCCAGGGTTGGGCACTGAAGCTTTCTTT
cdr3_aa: CASSPGLGTEAFF

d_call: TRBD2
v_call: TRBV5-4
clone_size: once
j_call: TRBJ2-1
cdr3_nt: TGTGCCAGCAGCTCCTCGCCCAGCGGGAGGAATGAGCAGTTCTTC
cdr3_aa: CASSSSPSGRNEQFF

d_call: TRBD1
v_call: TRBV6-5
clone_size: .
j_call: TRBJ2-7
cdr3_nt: TGTGCCAGCAGCTCCCCCGGACAGGGCTACGAGCAGTACTTC
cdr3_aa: CASSSPGQGYEQYF

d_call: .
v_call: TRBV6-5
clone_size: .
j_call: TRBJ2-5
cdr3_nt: TGTGCCAGCAGCCCCACAGAGACACAAGAGACCCAGTACTTC
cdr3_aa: CASSPTETQETQYF

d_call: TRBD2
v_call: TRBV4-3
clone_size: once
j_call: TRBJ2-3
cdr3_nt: TGCGCCAGCAGCCACGGGACTAGCGTCACAGATACGCAGTATTTT
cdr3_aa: CASSHGTSVTDTQYF

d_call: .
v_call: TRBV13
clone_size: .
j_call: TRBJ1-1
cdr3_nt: TGTGCCAGCAGCCCCAATATGAACACTGAAGCTTTCTTT
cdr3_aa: CASSPNMNTEAFF

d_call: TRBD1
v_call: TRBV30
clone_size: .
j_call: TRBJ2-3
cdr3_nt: TGTGCCTGGAAGCAACAGGGGTCTTACACAGATACGCAGTATTTT
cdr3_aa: CAWKQQGSYTDTQYF

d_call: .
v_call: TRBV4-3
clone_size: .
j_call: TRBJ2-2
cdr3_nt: TGCGCCAGCAGCCAAGGGATAGGGGAGCTGTTTTTT
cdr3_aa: CASSQGIGELFF

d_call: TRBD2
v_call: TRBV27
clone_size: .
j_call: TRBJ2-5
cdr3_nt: TGTGCCAGCACCACGACTAGCGGGAGTTGGAAGACCCAGTACTTC
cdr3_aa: CASTTTSGSWKTQYF

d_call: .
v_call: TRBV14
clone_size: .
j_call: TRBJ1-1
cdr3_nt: TGTGCCAGCAGCCAAACCTCGTGGACTGAAGCTTTCTTT
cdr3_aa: CASSQTSWTEAFF

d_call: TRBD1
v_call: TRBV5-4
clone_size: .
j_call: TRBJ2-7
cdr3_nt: TGTGCCAGCAGCTCCACACGGGACAGGGACTACGAGCAGTACTTC
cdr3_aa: CASSSTRDRDYEQYF

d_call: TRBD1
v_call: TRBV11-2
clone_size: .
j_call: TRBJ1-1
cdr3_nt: TGTGCCAGCAGCATGCTCAGGGGGCGTCTAACTGAAGCTTTCTTT
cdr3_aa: CASSMLRGRLTEAFF

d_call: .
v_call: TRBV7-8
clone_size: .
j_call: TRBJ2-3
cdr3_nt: TGTGCCAGCAGCTTCGGGATAACCACAGATACGCAGTATTTT
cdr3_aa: CASSFGITTDTQYF

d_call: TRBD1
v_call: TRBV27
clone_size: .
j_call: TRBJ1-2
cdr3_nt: TGTGCCAGCAGTACCCCAGGGGGTGGCTACACCTTC
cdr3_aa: CASSTPGGGYTF

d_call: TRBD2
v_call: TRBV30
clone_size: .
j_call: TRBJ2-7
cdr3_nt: TGTGCCTGGAGTGTAGGATCGGGGGGCGAGCAGTACTTC
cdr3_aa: CAWSVGSGGEQYF

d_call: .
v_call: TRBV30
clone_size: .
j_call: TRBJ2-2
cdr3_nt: TGTGCCTGGAGTGTATTCCAAACCGGGGAGCTGTTTTTT
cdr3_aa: CAWSVFQTGELFF

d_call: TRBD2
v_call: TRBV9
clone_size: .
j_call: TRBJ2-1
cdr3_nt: TGTGCCAGCAGTTCGGGACTATCCTCCTACAATGAGCAGTTCTTC
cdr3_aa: CASSSGLSSYNEQFF

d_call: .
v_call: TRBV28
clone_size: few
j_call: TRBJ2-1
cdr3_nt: TGTGCCAGCAGTTCCCCGAGCTCCTACAATGAGCAGTTCTTC
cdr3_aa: CASSSPSSYNEQFF

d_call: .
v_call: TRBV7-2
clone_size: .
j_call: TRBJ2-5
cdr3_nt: TGTGCCAGCAGCTTAGCGCGCCCTCAAACTAGCACAGGGACCCAGTACTTC
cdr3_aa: CASSLARPQTSTGTQYF

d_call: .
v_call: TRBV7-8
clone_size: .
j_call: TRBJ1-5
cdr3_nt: TGTGCCAGCAGCTTAGCGGTTGGCAATCAGCCCCAGCATTTT
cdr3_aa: CASSLAVGNQPQHF

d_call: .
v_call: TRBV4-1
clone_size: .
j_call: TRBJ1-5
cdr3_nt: TGCGCCAGCAGCCAGGGGACTGATAGCAATCAGCCCCAGCATTTT
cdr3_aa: CASSQGTDSNQPQHF

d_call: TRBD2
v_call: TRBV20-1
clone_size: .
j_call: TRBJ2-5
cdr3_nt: TGCAGTGCTAGTTCGGGACTAGCGGGTTATCACCAAGAGACCCAGTACTTC
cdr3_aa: CSASSGLAGYHQETQYF

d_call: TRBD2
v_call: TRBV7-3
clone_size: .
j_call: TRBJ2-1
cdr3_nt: TGTGCCAGCAGCCTGAGCAGCGGGAGCTCCTACAATGAGCAGTTCTTC
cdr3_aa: CASSLSSGSSYNEQFF

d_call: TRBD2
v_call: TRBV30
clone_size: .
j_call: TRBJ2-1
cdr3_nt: TGTGCCTGGACCCCGGGACTAGCGGAGAGTAATGAGCAGTTCTTC
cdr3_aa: CAWTPGLAESNEQFF

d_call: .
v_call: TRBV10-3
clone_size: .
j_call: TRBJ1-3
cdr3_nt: TGTGCCATCAGTGAGGGCAGGAGTTCTGGAAACACCATATATTTT
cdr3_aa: CAISEGRSSGNTIYF

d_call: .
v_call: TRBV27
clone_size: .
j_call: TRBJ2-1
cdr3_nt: TGTGCCAGCAGTGTACCTCCCGGGGATGAGCAGTTCTTC
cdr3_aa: CASSVPPGDEQFF

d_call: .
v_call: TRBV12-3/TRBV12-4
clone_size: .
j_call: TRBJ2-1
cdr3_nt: TGTGCCAGCAGCTTTGGAGTAGGGAATAATGAGCAGTTCTTC
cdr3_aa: CASSFGVGNNEQFF